Ten or more counts support the clone carrying this T cell receptor (beta chain). TCRdb reprocessed the 5' RACE reads with MiXCR, giving one entry per CDR3 protein. This table holds 150,000 to 200,000 distinct CDR3 sequences, 11% found once. These data belong to a study of CD8 T cells in ankylosing spondylitis. What was sequenced was blood, either unsorted or a sorted T cell fraction (not recorded which). The receptor was isolated from a male donor with ankylosing spondylitis or in good health (not recorded which).

The CDR3 sequence is CASEGGWNIQYF. The CDR3 nucleotides read TGCGCCAGCGAAGGAGGATGGAACATTCAGTACTTC. The V call is TRBV5-1, the J call TRBJ2-4, with D maybe TRBD2 (5 bases). V lost 7 bases and J 7 bases, leaving 12 bases between the germline ends. The CDR3 spans 12 residues. CDR1 is SGHRS and CDR2 is YFSETQ in the germline V gene.